This note documents a single TCR beta chain sequence. Profiling relied on immunoSEQ multiplex PCR, and the TCRdb table lists in-frame clones only, not all of them. In the table there are about 320,000 clones, roughly 86% of which are singletons. These data come from a study of Ad26.COV2.S vaccination and SARS-CoV-2 variants. Documented treatment: roughly 20 received Ad26.COV2.S at low or high dose, single or two shots; several received placebo; per-sample allocation not given. Sampling took place 63 days after the first vaccine or placebo injection. There are 15 residues in the CDR3. With V trimmed by 4 bases and J by 9 bases, 11 bases remained unmatched. CDR1 is SGHNT, CDR2 YYREEE, per germline (reference sequence).

V is TRBV5-4 and J is TRBJ2-1, with TRBD1 matching over 9 bases. The sequencing used peripheral blood, collected in a trial of Ad26.COV2.S vaccine versus placebo. The clonotype originates from a person between 18 and 59 years old who received the Ad26.COV2.S COVID-19 vaccine or a placebo. CDR3 sequence: CASSPPGQGRAEQFF. CDR3 nucleotide sequence: TGTGCCAGCAGCCCACCGGGACAGGGAAGGGCTGAGCAGTTCTTC. The whole variable domain, filled in from reference TRBV5-4 and TRBJ2-1, reads ETGVTQSPTHLIKTRGQQVTLRCSSQSGHNTVSWYQQALGQGPQFIFQYYREEENGRGNFPPRFSGLQFPNYSSELNVNALELDDSALYLCASSPPGQGRAEQFFGPGTRLTVL.